A single count supports the clone carrying this T cell receptor (beta chain). How the authors handled the data: Scientists estimated how many nucleated cells there were by amplifying reference gene primers. The method was immunoSEQ multiplex PCR; TCRdb's version includes in-frame clones alone and lacks a portion of them. V and J calls and clone size follow that table, whereas D and trimming were derived from the DNA. In the table there are about 150,000 clones, around 83% of which are singletons. The data were obtained in a study of blood T cell repertoires in COVID-19. Overall study context: The cDNA or gDNA used as material had been derived from T cells, B-cell-depleted T cells, or PBMCs.

The germline gives CDR1 MNHEY, CDR2 SVGAGI. Trimming shortened V by 5 bases and J by 4 bases, and 17 bases separated the two germline ends. This CDR3 comprises 15 residues. Sequencing was carried out using peripheral blood. V gene TRBV6-5 combines with J gene TRBJ1-1, with D unclear. This clonotype was sampled from a woman aged 55-75 years with acute or convalescent COVID-19. CDR3 sequence: CASSPYEGLTTEAFF. The CDR3 nucleotides read TGTGCCAGCAGTCCTTATGAGGGCCTCACCACTGAAGCTTTCTTT.